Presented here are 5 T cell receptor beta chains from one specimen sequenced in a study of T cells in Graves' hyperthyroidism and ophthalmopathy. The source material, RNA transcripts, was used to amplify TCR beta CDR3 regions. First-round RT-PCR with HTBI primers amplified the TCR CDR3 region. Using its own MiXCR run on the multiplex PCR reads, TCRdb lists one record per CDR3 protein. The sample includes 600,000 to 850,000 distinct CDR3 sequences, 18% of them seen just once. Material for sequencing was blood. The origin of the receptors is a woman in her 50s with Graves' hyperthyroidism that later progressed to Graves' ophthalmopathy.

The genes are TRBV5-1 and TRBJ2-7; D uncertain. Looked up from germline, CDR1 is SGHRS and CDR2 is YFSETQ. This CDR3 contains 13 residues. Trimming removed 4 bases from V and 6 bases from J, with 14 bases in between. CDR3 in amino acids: CASSPFGASEQYF. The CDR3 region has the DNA TGCGCCAGCAGCCCTTTCGGAGCCAGCGAGCAGTACTTC.

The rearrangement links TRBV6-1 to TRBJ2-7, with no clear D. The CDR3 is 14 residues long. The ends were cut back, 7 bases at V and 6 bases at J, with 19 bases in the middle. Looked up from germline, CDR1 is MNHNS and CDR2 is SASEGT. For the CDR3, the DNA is TGTGCCAGCAAGGTGGGGTCCTTAGGCGGCGAGCAGTACTTC. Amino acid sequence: CASKVGSLGGEQYF.

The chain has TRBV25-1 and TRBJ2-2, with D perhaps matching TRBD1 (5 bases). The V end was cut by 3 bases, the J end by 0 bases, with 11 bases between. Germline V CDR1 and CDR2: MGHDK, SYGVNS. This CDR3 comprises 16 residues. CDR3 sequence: CASSDLTDANTGELFF. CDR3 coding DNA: TGTGCCAGCAGTGACCTGACAGACGCGAACACCGGGGAGCTGTTTTTT.

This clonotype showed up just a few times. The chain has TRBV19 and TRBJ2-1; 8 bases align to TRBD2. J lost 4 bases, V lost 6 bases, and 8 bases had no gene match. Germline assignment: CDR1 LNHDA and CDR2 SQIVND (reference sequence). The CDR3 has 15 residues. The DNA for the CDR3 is TGTGCCAGTAGACCCGCAGCGGGGGATTACAATGAGCAGTTCTTC. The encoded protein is CASRPAAGDYNEQFF.

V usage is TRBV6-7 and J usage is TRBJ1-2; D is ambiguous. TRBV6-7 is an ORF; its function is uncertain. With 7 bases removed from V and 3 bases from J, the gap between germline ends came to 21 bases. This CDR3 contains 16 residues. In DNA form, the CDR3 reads TGTGCCAGCAACGAACCCCCGACCGGCGGGGACTATGGCTACACCTTC. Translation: CASNEPPTGGDYGYTF.